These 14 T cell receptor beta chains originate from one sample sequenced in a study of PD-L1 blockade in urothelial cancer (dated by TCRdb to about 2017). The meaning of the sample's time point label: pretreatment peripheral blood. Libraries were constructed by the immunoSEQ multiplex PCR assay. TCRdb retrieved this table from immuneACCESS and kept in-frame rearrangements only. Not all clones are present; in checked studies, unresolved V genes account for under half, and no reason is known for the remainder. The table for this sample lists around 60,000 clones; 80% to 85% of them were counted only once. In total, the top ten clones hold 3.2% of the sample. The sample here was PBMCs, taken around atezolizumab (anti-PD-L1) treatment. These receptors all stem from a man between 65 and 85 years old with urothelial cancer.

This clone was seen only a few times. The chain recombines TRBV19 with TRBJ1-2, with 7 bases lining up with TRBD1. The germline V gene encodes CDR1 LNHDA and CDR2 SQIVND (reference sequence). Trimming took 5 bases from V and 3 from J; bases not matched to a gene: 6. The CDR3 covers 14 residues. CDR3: CASSSYRGDYGYTF. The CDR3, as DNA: TGTGCCAGTAGTTCCTACAGGGGTGACTATGGCTACACCTTC.

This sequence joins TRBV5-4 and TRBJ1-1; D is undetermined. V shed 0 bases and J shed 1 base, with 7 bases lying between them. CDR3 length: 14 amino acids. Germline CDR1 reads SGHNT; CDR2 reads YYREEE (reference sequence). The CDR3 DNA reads TGTGCCAGCAGCTTGGGCAGAAAGAACACTGAAGCTTTCTTT. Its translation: CASSLGRKNTEAFF.

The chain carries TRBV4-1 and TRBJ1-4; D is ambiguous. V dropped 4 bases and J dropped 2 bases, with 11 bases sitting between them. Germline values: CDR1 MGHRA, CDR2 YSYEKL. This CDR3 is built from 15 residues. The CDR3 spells CASSPTARTNEKLFF. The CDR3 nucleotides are TGCGCCAGCAGCCCCACCGCGAGGACTAATGAAAAACTGTTTTTT.

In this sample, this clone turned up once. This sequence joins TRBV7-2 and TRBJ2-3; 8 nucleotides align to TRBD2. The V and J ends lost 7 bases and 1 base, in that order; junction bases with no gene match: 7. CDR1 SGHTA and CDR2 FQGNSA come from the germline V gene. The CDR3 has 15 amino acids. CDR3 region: CASNDGLARTDTQYF. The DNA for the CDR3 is TGTGCCAGCAACGATGGACTAGCCCGCACAGATACGCAGTATTTT.

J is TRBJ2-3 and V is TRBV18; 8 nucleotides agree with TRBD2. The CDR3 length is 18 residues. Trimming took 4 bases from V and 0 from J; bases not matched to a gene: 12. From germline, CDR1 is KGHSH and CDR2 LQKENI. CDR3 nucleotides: TGTGCCAGCTCACGAATCCCGTTAACTAGCGGAAGCACAGATACGCAGTATTTT. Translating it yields CASSRIPLTSGSTDTQYF.

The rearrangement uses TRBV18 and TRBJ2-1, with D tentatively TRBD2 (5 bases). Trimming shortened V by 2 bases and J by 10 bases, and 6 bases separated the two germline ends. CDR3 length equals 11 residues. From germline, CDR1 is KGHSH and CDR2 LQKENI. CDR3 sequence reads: CASSPRREQFF. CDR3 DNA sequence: TGTGCCAGCTCACCAAGGAGGGAGCAGTTCTTC. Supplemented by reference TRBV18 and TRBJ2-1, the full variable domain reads NAGVMQNPRHLVRRRGQEARLRCSPMKGHSHVYWYRQLPEEGLKFMVYLQKENIIDESGMPKERFSAEFPKEGPSILRIQQVVRGDSAAYFCASSPRREQFFGPGTRLTVL.

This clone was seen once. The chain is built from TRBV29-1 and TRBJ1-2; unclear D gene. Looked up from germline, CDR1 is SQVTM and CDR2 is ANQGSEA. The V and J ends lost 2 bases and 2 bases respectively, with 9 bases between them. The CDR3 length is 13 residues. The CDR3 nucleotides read TGCAGCGTTGAACCGATGGAGAACTATGGCTACACCTTC. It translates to CSVEPMENYGYTF. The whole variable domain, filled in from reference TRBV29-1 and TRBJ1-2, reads SAVISQKPSRDICQRGTSLTIQCQVDSQVTMMFWYRQQPGQSLTLIATANQGSEATYESGFVIDKFPISRPNLTFSTLTVSNMSPEDSSIYLCSVEPMENYGYTFGSGTRLTVV.

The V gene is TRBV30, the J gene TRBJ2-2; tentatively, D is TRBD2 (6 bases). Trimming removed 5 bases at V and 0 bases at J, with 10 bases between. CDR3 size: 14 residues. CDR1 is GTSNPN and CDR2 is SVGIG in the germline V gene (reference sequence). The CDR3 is CAWDSGANTGELFF. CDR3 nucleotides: TGTGCCTGGGATAGCGGAGCGAACACCGGGGAGCTGTTTTTT.

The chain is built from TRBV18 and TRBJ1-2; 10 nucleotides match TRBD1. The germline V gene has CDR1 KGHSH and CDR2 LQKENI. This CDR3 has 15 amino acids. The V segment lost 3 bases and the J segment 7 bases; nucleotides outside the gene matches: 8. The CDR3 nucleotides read TGTGCCAGCTCACCCCAGAGGGACAGGGGATCTGGCTACACCTTC. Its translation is CASSPQRDRGSGYTF.

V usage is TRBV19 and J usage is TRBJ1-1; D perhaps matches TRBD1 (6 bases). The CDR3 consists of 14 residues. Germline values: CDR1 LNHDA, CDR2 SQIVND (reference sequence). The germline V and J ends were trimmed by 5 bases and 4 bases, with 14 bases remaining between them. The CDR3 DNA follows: TGTGCCAGTAGTCCGTCAGGGGCGAGCACTGAAGCTTTCTTT. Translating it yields CASSPSGASTEAFF.

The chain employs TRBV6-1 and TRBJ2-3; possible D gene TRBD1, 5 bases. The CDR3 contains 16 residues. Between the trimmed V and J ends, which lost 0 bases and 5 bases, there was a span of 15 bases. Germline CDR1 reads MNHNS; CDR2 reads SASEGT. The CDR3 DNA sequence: TGTGCCAGCAGTGAAGCGGCCAGGGTGGCGGTAGATACGCAGTATTTT. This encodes CASSEAARVAVDTQYF.

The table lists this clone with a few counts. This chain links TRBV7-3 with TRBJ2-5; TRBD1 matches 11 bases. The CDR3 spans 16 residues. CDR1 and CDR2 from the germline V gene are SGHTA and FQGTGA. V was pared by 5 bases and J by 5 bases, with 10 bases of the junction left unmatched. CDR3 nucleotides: TGTGCCAGCAGCCTATCCGGGACAGGGGGTTGGGAGACCCAGTACTTC. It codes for CASSLSGTGGWETQYF.

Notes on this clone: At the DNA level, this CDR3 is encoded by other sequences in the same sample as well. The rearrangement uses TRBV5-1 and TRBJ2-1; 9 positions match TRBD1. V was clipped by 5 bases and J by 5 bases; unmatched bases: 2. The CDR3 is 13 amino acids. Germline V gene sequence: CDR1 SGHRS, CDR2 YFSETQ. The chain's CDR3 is CASSRDRDNEQFF. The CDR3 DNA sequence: TGCGCCAGCAGTCGGGACAGGGACAATGAGCAGTTCTTC.

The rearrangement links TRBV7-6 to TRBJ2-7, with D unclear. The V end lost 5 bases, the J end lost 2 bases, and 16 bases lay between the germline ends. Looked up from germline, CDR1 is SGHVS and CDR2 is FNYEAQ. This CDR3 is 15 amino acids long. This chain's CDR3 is CASSPDGGRPYEQYF. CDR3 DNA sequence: TGTGCCAGCAGCCCAGATGGCGGCAGACCCTACGAGCAGTACTTC. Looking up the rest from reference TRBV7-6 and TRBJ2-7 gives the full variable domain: GAGVSQSPRYKVTKRGQDVALRCDPISGHVSLYWYRQALGQGPEFLTYFNYEAQQDKSGLPNDRFSAERPEGSISTLTIQRTEQRDSAMYRCASSPDGGRPYEQYFGPGTRLTVT.